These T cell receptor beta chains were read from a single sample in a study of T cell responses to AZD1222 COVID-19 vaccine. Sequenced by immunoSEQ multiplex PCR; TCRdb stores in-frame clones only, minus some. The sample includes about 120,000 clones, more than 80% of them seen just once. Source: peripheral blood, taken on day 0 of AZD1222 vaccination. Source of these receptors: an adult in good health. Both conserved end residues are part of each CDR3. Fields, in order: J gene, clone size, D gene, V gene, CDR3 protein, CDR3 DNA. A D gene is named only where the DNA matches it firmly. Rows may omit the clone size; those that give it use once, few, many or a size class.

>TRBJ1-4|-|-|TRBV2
CASSDPGTNEKLFF
TGTGCCAGCAGTGACCCCGGGACCAATGAAAAACTGTTTTTT
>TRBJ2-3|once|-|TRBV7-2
CASSPQARGSTDTQYF
TGTGCCAGCAGCCCCCAAGCCCGGGGGAGCACAGATACGCAGTATTTT
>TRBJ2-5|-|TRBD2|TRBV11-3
CASSSGLAGRTGETQYF
TGTGCCAGCAGCTCGGGACTAGCGGGGAGAACGGGAGAGACCCAGTACTTC
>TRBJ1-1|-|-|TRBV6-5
CASSYWGGLNTEAFF
TGTGCCAGCAGTTACTGGGGGGGTTTGAACACTGAAGCTTTCTTT
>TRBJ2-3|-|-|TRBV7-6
CASSLDWKDTQYF
TGTGCCAGCAGCTTAGATTGGAAAGATACGCAGTATTTT
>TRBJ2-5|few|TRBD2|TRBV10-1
CASSEAGGPWETQYF
TGCGCCAGCAGTGAGGCGGGAGGGCCGTGGGAGACCCAGTACTTC
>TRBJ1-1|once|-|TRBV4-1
CASSQKGRDLSNTEAFF
TGCGCCAGCAGCCAAAAAGGACGGGACCTCTCGAACACTGAAGCTTTCTTT
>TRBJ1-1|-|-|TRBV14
CASSQVRAYPDSEAFF
TGTGCCAGCAGCCAAGTGAGGGCATACCCGGACTCTGAAGCTTTCTTT
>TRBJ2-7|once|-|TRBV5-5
CASSLRDGGRVQPYEQYF
TGTGCCAGCAGCTTACGGGACGGCGGTAGGGTCCAACCCTACGAGCAGTACTTC
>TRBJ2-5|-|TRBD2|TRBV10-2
CASSEGGGPGQETQYF
TGCGCCAGCAGTGAGGGCGGGGGGCCGGGCCAAGAGACCCAGTACTTC
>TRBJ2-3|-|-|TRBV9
CASSVEGTHLDTQYF
TGTGCCAGCAGCGTAGAGGGGACACACTTGGATACGCAGTATTTT
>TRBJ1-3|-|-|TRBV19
CASSIAYSGNTIYF
TGTGCCAGTAGTATCGCATACTCTGGAAACACCATATATTTT
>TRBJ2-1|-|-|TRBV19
CASQMGRGGLYNEQFF
TGTGCCAGCCAGATGGGGAGGGGGGGCCTATACAATGAGCAGTTCTTC
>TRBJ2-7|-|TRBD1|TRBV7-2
CASGRTGMKNEQYF
TGTGCCAGCGGCCGGACAGGGATGAAGAACGAGCAGTACTTC
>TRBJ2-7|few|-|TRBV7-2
CASSGQSVGGYEQYF
TGTGCCAGCAGCGGCCAGTCGGTAGGGGGCTACGAGCAGTACTTC
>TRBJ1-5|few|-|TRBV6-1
CASSEAWDQPQHF
TGTGCCAGCAGTGAGGCCTGGGATCAGCCCCAGCATTTT
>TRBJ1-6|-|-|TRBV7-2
CASSSSSFRNSPLHF
TGTGCCAGCAGCTCATCGTCCTTCCGGAATTCACCCCTCCACTTT
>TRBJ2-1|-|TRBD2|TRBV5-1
CASSPGGGGYNEQFF
TGCGCCAGCAGCCCCGGTGGGGGGGGCTACAATGAGCAGTTCTTC
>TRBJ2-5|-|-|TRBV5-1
CASSLGGRVETQYF
TGCGCCAGCAGCTTGGGGGGTAGGGTTGAGACCCAGTACTTC
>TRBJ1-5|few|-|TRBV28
CASHRESNQPQHF
TGTGCCAGCCACAGGGAATCGAATCAGCCCCAGCATTTT
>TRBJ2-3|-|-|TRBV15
CATSRDGGRTFTDTQYF
TGTGCCACCAGCAGAGATGGGGGCCGCACCTTCACAGATACGCAGTATTTT
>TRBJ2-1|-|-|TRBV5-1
CASSFVGESYNEQFF
TGCGCCAGCAGCTTTGTGGGAGAAAGCTACAATGAGCAGTTCTTC
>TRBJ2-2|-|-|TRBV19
CASSMIVSWGPGELFF
TGTGCCAGTAGTATGATTGTGTCTTGGGGACCCGGGGAGCTGTTTTTT
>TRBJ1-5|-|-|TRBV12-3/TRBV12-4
CASRGRGDQPQHF
TGTGCCAGCAGAGGGCGGGGGGATCAGCCCCAGCATTTT
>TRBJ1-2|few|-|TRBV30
CASSRGDGYTF
TGTGCCTCCTCTCGGGGGGATGGCTACACCTTC